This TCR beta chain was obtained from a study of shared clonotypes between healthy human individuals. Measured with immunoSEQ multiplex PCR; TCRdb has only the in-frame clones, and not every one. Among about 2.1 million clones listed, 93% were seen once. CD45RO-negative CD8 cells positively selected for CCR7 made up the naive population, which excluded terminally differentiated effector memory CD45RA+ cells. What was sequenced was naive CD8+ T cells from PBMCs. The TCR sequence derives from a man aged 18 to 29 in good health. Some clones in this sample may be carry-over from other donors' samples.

CDR3 sequence (DNA): TGTGCCAGCAGCATCCGGGACAGATACAATGAGCAGTTCTTC. It specifies CASSIRDRYNEQFF. This chain links TRBV5-6 with TRBJ2-1; 7 bases fit TRBD1. The V segment lost 4 bases and the J segment 4 bases; nucleotides outside the gene matches: 5. The CDR3 has 14 amino acids. Germline values: CDR1 SGHDT, CDR2 YYEEEE.